These 16 T cell receptor beta chains were sequenced from one sample in a study of regulatory T cells in long-lasting Graves disease (dated by TCRdb to about 2021). Library preparation was by multiplex PCR. The sample was run on an Illumina HiSeq 4000. CDR3 regions were amplified by Arm-PCR with iRepertoire HTBI primers to construct TCR beta libraries. The raw public data were reprocessed by TCRdb itself: fastp quality trimming at Q25, MiXCR clonotype calling, in-frame beta chains only. Merged by CDR3 protein, the rows form single entries marked with the most common genes and DNA. The sample yields 350,000 to 550,000 distinct CDR3 sequences; 14% were counted once. The ten largest clones represent more than 15% of the sample. Read against the paper, the sample's time point label means: newly diagnosed GD, antithyroid drugs for less than 3 months. RNA was extracted from PBMCs in TRIzol for both TCR sequencing and RNA sequencing.

In addition, the sample was reused for a study of T cells in Graves' hyperthyroidism and ophthalmopathy.

Sequenced here: peripheral blood mononuclear cells (PBMCs), sampled at new diagnosis, from a patient treated with antithyroid drugs. These receptors were taken from a woman between 50 and 59 years old with Graves disease. Donor details come from another sample of the same person, matched by shared clones.

This clonotype was observed a few times. V and J are TRBV6-1 and TRBJ2-1; 13 bases line up with TRBD2. V shed 1 base and J 7 bases; nucleotides not matched to a gene: 1. CDR1 is MNHNS and CDR2 is SASEGT in the germline V gene. The CDR3 spans 15 residues. CDR3 in amino acids: CASSEGLAGGNEQFF. The CDR3 DNA is TGTGCCAGCAGTGAAGGACTAGCGGGAGGTAATGAGCAGTTCTTC.

This clonotype was seen repeatedly, ten times or more. The V call is TRBV5-1, the J call TRBJ2-3, with a tentative D call TRBD1 (6 bases). The CDR3 has 14 amino acids. The V gene's germline CDR1 is SGHRS and CDR2 YFSETQ. Trimming removed 7 bases from V and 2 bases from J, with 14 bases in between. The CDR3 loop is CASGGGQSTDTQYF. DNA of the CDR3: TGCGCCAGCGGGGGCGGACAATCCACAGATACGCAGTATTTT.

This clonotype was recorded at least ten times. This chain uses TRBV3-1 with TRBJ1-6, with a possible D match to TRBD1 (6 bases). From germline, CDR1 is LGHDT and CDR2 YNNKEL (reference sequence). V was clipped by 1 base and J by 13 bases, with 20 bases between them. The CDR3 runs 16 residues. CDR3 sequence (DNA): TGTGCCAGCAGCCAAGGGGCGGACAGACCCCTTTTTCCCCTCCACTTT. Its protein product is CASSQGADRPLFPLHF.

On this clonotype: With a much larger clone just one base away, this may be a read error. Since the CDR3 does not end with the conserved phenylalanine or tryptophan, this likely comes from a read error. CDR3 bases: TGCAGTGCTAGAGGTCCCGCGGGAGGGCCGCGGAATGAGCAGTTCGTC. Its protein is CSARGPAGGPRNEQFV. The J gene is TRBJ2-1, the V gene TRBV20-1; TRBD2 aligns across 9 bases. Looked up from germline, CDR1 is DFQATT and CDR2 is SNEGSKA (reference sequence). V was clipped by 1 base and J by 7 bases; unmatched bases: 11. The CDR3 runs to 16 residues.

This clonotype was counted ten times or more. The V and J genes are TRBV12-3 or TRBV12-4 and TRBJ2-3, with a possible D match to TRBD2 (6 bases). The CDR3 spans 15 residues. V lost 1 base and J 4 bases, leaving 12 bases between the germline ends. CDR3 region: CASSLVEGNSDTQYF. CDR3 DNA sequence: TGTGCCAGCAGTTTAGTGGAGGGCAATTCAGATACGCAGTATTTT.

This clonotype appeared many times. The chain combines TRBV5-6 with TRBJ2-7, with unresolved D. Germline V gene sequence: CDR1 SGHDT, CDR2 YYEEEE. The CDR3 is made up of 11 amino acids. V was shortened by 1 base and J by 5 bases, with 4 bases between the two germline ends. The CDR3 spells CASSLSNEQYF. The CDR3 bases are TGTGCCAGCAGCTTGTCGAACGAGCAGTACTTC.

This clonotype was observed at least ten times. The chain carries TRBV5-1 and TRBJ2-1; D possibly corresponds to TRBD2 (5 bases). V was cut by 8 bases and J by 4 bases, with 10 bases left in between. Germline lookup yields CDR1 SGHRS and CDR2 YFSETQ. The CDR3 length is 12 residues. The CDR3 loop is CASKDSYNEQFF. The CDR3 bases are TGCGCCAGTAAGGACTCTTACAATGAGCAGTTCTTC.

The chain recombines TRBV6-1 with TRBJ2-3; 7 nucleotides agree with TRBD1. The CDR3 spans 14 residues. V lost 7 bases and J lost 5; bases outside the gene matches: 9. From germline, CDR1 is MNHNS and CDR2 SASEGT. The CDR3 loop is CASNPTGLGDTQYF. The CDR3 DNA reads as TGTGCCAGCAACCCGACAGGGCTGGGAGATACGCAGTATTTT.

This clonotype was recorded many times. The CDR3 coding sequence is TGTGCCAGCAGCCAAGAGCAGGGTCGCTGGGAGCAGTACTTC. This codes for CASSQEQGRWEQYF. This chain links TRBV3-1 with TRBJ2-7; D is perhaps TRBD1 (5 bases). This CDR3 comprises 14 residues. Germline CDR1 and CDR2: LGHDT and YNNKEL (reference sequence). Trimming shortened V by 0 bases and J by 7 bases, and 13 bases separated the two germline ends.

This clonotype was detected ten times or more. This rearrangement joins TRBV10-3 to TRBJ2-2, with a weak D call TRBD2 (6 bases). The CDR3 covers 16 residues. Trimming removed 0 bases from V and 2 bases from J, with 10 bases in between. The germline gives CDR1 ENHRY, CDR2 SYGVKD. The CDR3 protein is CAISESVAANTGELFF. CDR3 bases: TGTGCCATCAGTGAGTCGGTAGCGGCCAACACCGGGGAGCTGTTTTTT.

This clonotype was seen only a few times. In DNA, the CDR3 is TGTGCCAGCAGTTACGTCCCCGATCAGCCCCAGCATTTT. As protein: CASSYVPDQPQHF. The chain has TRBV6-9 and TRBJ1-5; D is undetermined. The CDR3 runs 13 residues. Trimming removed 3 bases from V and 5 bases from J, with 8 bases in between. Germline CDR1 and CDR2: MNHGY and SVAAGI.

This clonotype was counted many times. V gene TRBV2 combines with J gene TRBJ1-5; TRBD1 matches 7 bases. V shed 1 base and J 8 bases; nucleotides not matched to a gene: 8. The length of the CDR3 is 15 residues. Germline CDR1 SNHLY, CDR2 FYNNEI. CDR3 DNA sequence: TGTGCCAGCAGTGAAGGACAGGGTTATGAGGAGCCCCAGCATTTT. It is translated as CASSEGQGYEEPQHF.

At least ten counts were recorded for this clonotype. The chain links TRBV28 to TRBJ1-1; TRBD1 aligns across 7 bases. Per germline, CDR1 MDHEN and CDR2 SYDVKM. The CDR3 runs to 15 residues. Germline trimming cut 6 bases from V and 0 bases from J; bases unmatched to any gene: 7. CDR3 in amino acids: CASSPGTDMNTEAFF. In nucleotides, the CDR3 is TGTGCCAGCAGCCCCGGGACAGACATGAACACTGAAGCTTTCTTT.

Ten or more counts support this clonotype. The chain links TRBV20-1 to TRBJ2-2, with D hard to call. Trimming cost V 0 bases and J 0 bases, with 11 bases left between them. Per the germline V gene, CDR1 is DFQATT and CDR2 is SNEGSKA (reference sequence). The CDR3 runs 16 residues. CDR3 protein: CSAREWRSSNTGELFF. The CDR3 DNA follows: TGCAGTGCTAGAGAATGGCGGTCATCGAACACCGGGGAGCTGTTTTTT.

This clonotype has a count of ten or more. The chain is built from TRBV3-1 and TRBJ1-1; a possible D gene is TRBD1 (6 bases). V was shortened by 2 bases and J by 8 bases, with 18 bases between the two germline ends. CDR1 is LGHDT, CDR2 YNNKEL, per germline (reference sequence). CDR3 size: 15 residues. The CDR3 reads CASSQSTGTLDEAFF. CDR3 in DNA: TGTGCCAGCAGCCAATCCACCGGGACACTGGACGAAGCTTTCTTT.

This clonotype has just a few counts. A much larger clone differs by one base, so this may be a read error. The V call is TRBV6-2 or TRBV6-3, the J call TRBJ2-7; tentatively, D is TRBD1 (6 bases). The CDR3 loop spans 16 amino acids. Germline CDR1 MNHEY, CDR2 SVGEGT. The CDR3: CVSSYTYPGQFYEQYF. As DNA, the CDR3 is TGTGTCAGCAGTTACACCTACCCAGGACAGTTCTACGAGCAGTACTTC.